This TCR beta chain derives from a study of OX40 agonist ivuxolimab in advanced cancers. The ends were cut back, 4 bases at V and 5 bases at J, with 11 bases in the middle. The CDR3 runs 13 residues. Germline V gives CDR1 LNHDA, CDR2 SQIVND (reference sequence). In regard to this clone: No antigen is known for it.

TCRdb keeps only in-frame clones here, not all; method: immunoSEQ multiplex PCR. The sample lists about 130,000 clones, less than 95% occurring once. Study results and caveats: Relative to CD4+ cells, CD8+ T cells on average had more expanded clones.

The TCR was taken from an adult with an advanced solid tumor such as melanoma, head and neck, liver or kidney cancer. The sequencing here drew on CD4+ or CD8+ T cells sorted from blood, taken in a trial of the OX40 agonist ivuxolimab. The chain has TRBV19 and TRBJ1-2; D is perhaps TRBD1 (5 bases). CDR3: CASSTGFNYGYTF. The CDR3 nucleotides are TGTGCCAGTAGTACAGGGTTCAATTATGGCTACACCTTC.